Sequencing of this T cell receptor beta chain was carried out in a study of shared clonotypes between healthy human individuals. Study in general: The people who gave samples were two women and a few men aged 18 to 49.

This clone was picked up one time. What it binds is not known. This CDR3 is built from 13 residues. From germline, CDR1 is SGHAT and CDR2 FQNNGV. Trimming removed 4 bases at V and 12 bases at J, with 16 bases between. Original processing notes: Junction-only immunoSEQ sequences carried no quality scores, so filtering differed. Assay used: immunoSEQ multiplex PCR; TCRdb lists only in-frame clones, some missing. That table is the source of V, J and clone size, and D and trimming were worked out from the DNA. The sample consists of more than 1,200,000 clones, 98% of them appearing once. General study points: Estimated richness was generally greater in naive than memory subsets.

This sequence joins TRBV11-2 and TRBJ2-1; D call uncertain. Sequences were obtained from naive CD4+ T cells sorted from blood. Sample subset: CD45RA+ positively selected. This receptor was taken from a man aged 25 to 40 in good health. The CDR3 is CASSSSETIGQFF. Written as DNA, the CDR3 is TGTGCCAGCAGCTCCTCCGAGACGATCGGGCAGTTCTTC.